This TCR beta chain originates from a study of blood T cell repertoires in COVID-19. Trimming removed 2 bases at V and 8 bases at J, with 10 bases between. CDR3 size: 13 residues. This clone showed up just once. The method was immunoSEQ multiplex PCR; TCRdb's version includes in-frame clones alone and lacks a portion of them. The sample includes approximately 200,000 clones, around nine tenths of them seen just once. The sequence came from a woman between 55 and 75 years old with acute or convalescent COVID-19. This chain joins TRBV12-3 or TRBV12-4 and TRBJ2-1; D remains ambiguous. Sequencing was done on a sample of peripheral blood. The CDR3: CASSLNLGDEQFF. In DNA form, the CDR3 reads TGTGCCAGCAGTTTAAACTTGGGCGATGAGCAGTTCTTC.